This T cell receptor beta chain was recorded in a study of regulatory T cells in long-lasting Graves disease (dated by TCRdb to about 2021). Regarding the research as a whole: Newly diagnosed Graves' disease patients had taken antithyroid drugs for less than 3 months. The study took place in China and was registered as a clinical trial. A total of roughly 35 samples underwent TCR sequencing: around 13 from persistent and around 20 from newly diagnosed Graves' disease patients. Persistent Graves' disease patients were compared with newly diagnosed Graves' disease patients by peripheral blood TCR sequencing and RNA sequencing. Results and caveats for the whole study, not just this receptor: Persistent Graves' disease patients showed lower TCR Shannon entropy and fewer highly expanded clones than newly diagnosed patients, suggesting clonal expansion. Because the primary lesion, thyroid tissue, could not be accessed, the study looked at peripheral blood alone. Preferential use of TRBV28, TRBJ1-2 and TRBJ2-5 was observed in persistent disease, whereas TRBV20-1 and TRBJ2-1 were favored in newly diagnosed disease. Sequencing and analysis were limited to the TCR beta chain. Persistent patients shared more public clonotypes among themselves (approximately 2,500) than newly diagnosed patients did (approximately 870). The authors acknowledged the small sample size as a limitation that may reduce accuracy.

Library generation was performed with multiplex PCR. The sample was run on an Illumina HiSeq 4000. TCR beta libraries were built with iRepertoire HTBI primers and Arm-PCR amplification of CDR3 regions. Before sequencing, the PCR products underwent gel purification. Turning to the authors' computational methods: Gene usage analysis of CDR3 amino acid clonotypes used the roughly 60 TRBV and about 13 TRBJ segments found across samples. COPE and FqMerger were used to merge filtered high-quality paired reads into contigs. Contigs were aligned with BLAST to IMGT TRBV, TRBD and TRBJ reference genes, and CDR3 was defined per IMGT. Any clonotype with a frequency above 0.1% was classified as a highly expanded clone. Shannon entropy was used to measure repertoire diversity, and the Gini coefficient was used to measure V-J evenness. Public clonotypes were defined as clonotypes shared by more than one individual. Clones were called with MiXCR by TCRdb after fastp trimmed the public reads at Q25, and only in-frame beta chains were retained. Rows matching on CDR3 protein sequence are summarized as one entry with the most common DNA and genes. None of the V and J calls come from the authors' own analysis; TCRdb made them. This sample lists about 240,000 distinct CDR3 sequences; roughly a fifth were detected once. The ten largest clones take up around 14% of the sample.

This clonotype was detected ten times or more. Its antigen specificity is not known. Per-base qualities were not stored, and no clone one base away is much larger. Measured from the cysteine to the phenylalanine, the CDR3 is 18 residues long. The DNA shown is the 54-base CDR3, in frame from base 1. Relative to germline, V is missing 1 base and J is missing 1 base, with 13 bases of the junction outside any gene match. The germline V gene provides CDR1 MGHRA and CDR2 YSYEKL. The time point label corresponds to: newly diagnosed GD, antithyroid drugs for less than 3 months. RNA was extracted from PBMCs in TRIzol for both TCR sequencing and RNA sequencing. The diagnosis of Graves' disease followed American Thyroid Association guidelines. The patients came from an endocrinology department in Xi'an, China. Each patient gave approximately 9 milliliters of peripheral blood, collected in an EDTA anticoagulant tube. PBMCs were isolated by Ficoll Paque Plus density gradient separation without further T cell sorting. An Agilent 2100 Bioanalyzer and agarose gel were used to check RNA quality, while a NanoDrop 2000 measured RNA concentration.

This specimen was peripheral blood mononuclear cells (PBMCs), taken at new diagnosis, from a patient treated with antithyroid drugs. The clonotype was recovered from a female donor with Graves disease. The chain is assembled from TRBV4-1 and TRBJ2-7, and 7 junction bases match TRBD2. The CDR3 region: CASSQGGLVAFTSYEQYF. The sequenced DNA: TGCGCCAGCAGCCAAGGAGGACTAGTCGCGTTCACGTCCTACGAGCAGTACTTC.